These T cell receptor beta chains were read from a single sample in a study of cytomegalovirus exposure and HLA in healthy donors. The method was immunoSEQ multiplex PCR; TCRdb's version includes in-frame clones alone and lacks a portion of them. This sample yields 90,000 to 110,000 clones, of which about 90% are seen a single time; about 2.1% belongs to the top ten. Sequenced material: PBMCs. The receptors were gathered from a woman between 18 and 30 years old in good health and CMV-seronegative. CDR3s include the opening cysteine and the closing phenylalanine or tryptophan. D genes are given only for firm matches. The size field is filled for only some rows; it gives once, few, many or a size class.

v_call	clone_size	j_call	d_call	cdr3_aa	cdr3_nt
TRBV7-3	.	TRBJ2-1	.	CASSLGSGGSYNEQFF	TGTGCCAGCAGCTTAGGTTCCGGGGGCTCCTACAATGAGCAGTTCTTC
TRBV27	.	TRBJ1-1	.	CASSLVPGDTEAFF	TGTGCCAGCAGTTTAGTTCCAGGGGACACTGAAGCTTTCTTT
TRBV27	.	TRBJ2-1	.	CASSLNYYNEQFF	TGTGCCAGCAGTTTAAACTATTACAATGAGCAGTTCTTC
TRBV4-3	.	TRBJ1-1	.	CASRVDPDSGLEAFF	TGCGCCAGCAGGGTTGACCCCGATTCCGGACTTGAAGCTTTCTTT
TRBV9	few	TRBJ1-2	TRBD1	CASSVATGVGYTF	TGTGCCAGCAGCGTAGCGACAGGGGTTGGCTACACCTTC
TRBV6-1	.	TRBJ1-5	.	CASSEGSQRNQPQHF	TGTGCCAGCAGTGAAGGGTCACAGCGCAATCAGCCCCAGCATTTT
TRBV11-2	.	TRBJ2-2	TRBD2	CASSTSGGDPGELFF	TGTGCCAGCAGCACTAGCGGGGGGGATCCCGGGGAGCTGTTTTTT
TRBV5-6	.	TRBJ2-3	.	CASSAEDRLEYTDTQYF	TGTGCCAGCAGCGCGGAGGATAGGCTGGAATACACAGATACGCAGTATTTT
TRBV27	.	TRBJ1-2	TRBD1	CASRGQGFNYGYTF	TGTGCCAGCAGAGGACAGGGATTTAACTATGGCTACACCTTC
TRBV28	.	TRBJ2-2	.	CASSFPSGELFF	TGTGCCAGCAGTTTTCCGTCCGGGGAGCTGTTTTTT
TRBV29-1	once	TRBJ2-2	TRBD2	CSVDISGGANTGELFF	TGCAGCGTTGATATTAGCGGGGGGGCAAATACCGGGGAGCTGTTTTTT
TRBV30	.	TRBJ1-5	TRBD1	CAWSRGQGISQPQHF	TGTGCCTGGTCAAGAGGACAGGGTATAAGTCAGCCCCAGCATTTT
TRBV15	.	TRBJ1-4	.	CATSRRPGEGFTNEKLFF	TGTGCCACCAGCAGACGCCCCGGGGAGGGTTTTACTAATGAAAAACTGTTTTTT
TRBV28	.	TRBJ2-1	.	CASRLGSSSYNEQFF	TGTGCCAGCAGACTAGGCTCTTCTTCCTACAATGAGCAGTTCTTC
TRBV30	.	TRBJ1-1	.	CAWATGRNTEAFF	TGTGCCTGGGCGACAGGACGGAACACTGAAGCTTTCTTT
TRBV2	.	TRBJ1-1	.	CASSPDRTNTEAFF	TGTGCCAGCAGTCCAGACAGGACCAACACTGAAGCTTTCTTT
TRBV7-2	.	TRBJ1-1	.	CASSLFRGGTEAFF	TGTGCCAGCAGCTTATTCAGGGGAGGGACTGAAGCTTTCTTT
TRBV5-1	once	TRBJ1-1	.	CASSLAAGNTEAFF	TGCGCCAGCAGCTTGGCCGCAGGAAACACTGAAGCTTTCTTT
TRBV28	.	TRBJ2-3	TRBD2	CASSLQGLGTTDTQYF	TGTGCCAGCAGTCTCCAAGGACTAGGGACCACAGATACGCAGTATTTT
TRBV30	.	TRBJ2-5	TRBD2	CAWSVSGRARETQYF	TGTGCCTGGAGTGTTAGCGGGAGGGCCCGTGAGACCCAGTACTTC
TRBV29-1	.	TRBJ1-1	.	CSTRGVGAEAFF	TGCAGCACACGGGGGGTTGGAGCCGAAGCTTTCTTT
TRBV6-5	.	TRBJ2-7	.	CASTLGSSYEQYF	TGTGCCAGCACCCTAGGAAGCTCCTACGAGCAGTACTTC
TRBV7-9	.	TRBJ2-5	.	CASSPVETQYF	TGTGCCAGCAGCCCCGTTGAGACCCAGTACTTC
TRBV6-5	.	TRBJ1-1	.	CASSTQGRGKTFF	TGTGCCAGCAGTACACAGGGACGTGGCAAAACTTTCTTT
TRBV30	.	TRBJ1-2	.	CAWSVSSRYTF	TGTGCCTGGAGTGTAAGCTCGCGCTACACCTTC
TRBV7-3	.	TRBJ1-6	TRBD1	CASRLTGESSPLHF	TGTGCCAGCAGGTTGACAGGGGAGAGTTCACCCCTCCACTTT
TRBV5-5	once	TRBJ2-7	.	CASSVGAISSYEQYF	TGTGCCAGCAGCGTTGGAGCGATTAGCTCCTACGAGCAGTACTTC
TRBV7-2	.	TRBJ2-3	.	CASSSNRANTQYF	TGTGCCAGCAGTTCTAACAGGGCGAATACGCAGTATTTT
TRBV27	once	TRBJ2-7	.	CASSFGTGEQYF	TGTGCCAGCAGTTTTGGTACTGGCGAGCAGTACTTC
TRBV9	.	TRBJ2-7	TRBD2	CASSVGGGFSYEQYF	TGTGCCAGCAGCGTAGGCGGGGGGTTCTCCTACGAGCAGTACTTC
TRBV7-3	.	TRBJ2-1	.	CASSPQLDSRGINEQFF	TGTGCCAGCAGCCCTCAACTGGACTCACGCGGAATCAATGAGCAGTTCTTC
TRBV28	.	TRBJ2-3	.	CASSLRKLLSTDTQYF	TGTGCCAGCAGTTTGCGGAAGCTTCTTTCCACAGATACGCAGTATTTT
TRBV7-8	.	TRBJ2-5	TRBD2	CASSFPTGGGYQETQYF	TGTGCCAGCAGCTTCCCAACGGGCGGGGGTTACCAAGAGACCCAGTACTTC
TRBV27	.	TRBJ1-2	.	CASSLSQGQNGYTF	TGTGCCAGCAGTTTATCTCAAGGACAGAATGGCTACACCTTC
TRBV5-6	.	TRBJ2-7	TRBD1	CASSSFRDSYEQYF	TGTGCCAGCAGCAGCTTCCGGGACAGCTACGAGCAGTACTTC
TRBV28	.	TRBJ2-5	TRBD1	CVTGDPQETQYF	TGTGTAACAGGGGACCCCCAAGAGACCCAGTACTTC
TRBV7-2	few	TRBJ1-1	.	CASSLRGNTEAFF	TGTGCCAGCAGCTTAAGGGGGAACACTGAAGCTTTCTTT
TRBV6-4	.	TRBJ2-3	.	CASSAPGTDTQYF	TGTGCCAGCAGCGCCCCGGGCACAGATACGCAGTATTTT
TRBV30	few	TRBJ1-1	.	CAWSSPTGHTEAFF	TGTGCCTGGAGTTCCCCGACAGGCCACACTGAAGCTTTCTTT
TRBV27	.	TRBJ2-2	.	CASSLAWASGELFF	TGTGCCAGCAGTCTCGCCTGGGCGTCCGGGGAGCTGTTTTTT
TRBV4-2	.	TRBJ2-7	TRBD1	CASSLGKGRGPESETYEQYF	TGTGCCAGCAGCCTAGGGAAGGGCAGGGGGCCTGAGTCAGAAACCTACGAGCAGTACTTC
TRBV13	.	TRBJ1-1	.	CASSPPGQAYTEAFF	TGTGCCAGCAGCCCCCCAGGACAAGCTTACACTGAAGCTTTCTTT
TRBV29-1	.	TRBJ1-2	.	CSVEDYGRYDGYTF	TGCAGCGTTGAAGATTACGGCAGGTACGATGGCTACACCTTC
TRBV29-1	.	TRBJ2-2	.	CSVRAGPANTGELFF	TGCAGCGTGAGAGCGGGCCCGGCGAACACCGGGGAGCTGTTTTTT
TRBV6-5	.	TRBJ1-1	.	CASSYSRLITEAFF	TGTGCCAGCAGTTACTCCCGTCTAATCACTGAAGCTTTCTTT
TRBV5-6	.	TRBJ2-1	TRBD2	CASNRPGGVESNEQFF	TGTGCCAGCAACCGGCCTGGGGGGGTTGAGTCCAATGAGCAGTTCTTC
TRBV19	.	TRBJ1-1	.	CASSMEGDVLSEAFF	TGTGCCAGTAGTATGGAGGGCGATGTTTTATCTGAAGCTTTCTTT
TRBV28	.	TRBJ2-7	TRBD1	CASSYIGQGAYEQYF	TGTGCCAGCAGTTATATAGGACAGGGGGCCTACGAGCAGTACTTC
TRBV11-3	.	TRBJ2-1	TRBD1	CASSSGQGRNEQFF	TGTGCCAGCAGCTCAGGACAGGGACGCAATGAGCAGTTCTTC
TRBV9	.	TRBJ2-5	TRBD1	CASSVAGQGEETQYF	TGTGCCAGCAGCGTAGCGGGACAGGGGGAAGAGACCCAGTACTTC
TRBV19	.	TRBJ2-7	.	CASRGHSPPYEQYF	TGTGCCAGTAGGGGTCACAGCCCCCCCTACGAGCAGTACTTC
TRBV25-1	.	TRBJ1-1	.	CASDRGNTEAFF	TGTGCCAGCGACCGGGGAAACACTGAAGCTTTCTTT
TRBV18	once	TRBJ2-3	.	CASSPRQTPSTDTQYF	TGTGCCAGCTCACCACGACAGACCCCTAGCACAGATACGCAGTATTTT
TRBV6-6	once	TRBJ2-7	.	CASSYLGGGSTYEQYF	TGTGCCAGCAGTTACTTAGGGGGGGGCAGCACCTACGAGCAGTACTTC
TRBV7-9	.	TRBJ1-2	TRBD1	CASSPGTGGLYGYTF	TGTGCCAGCAGCCCCGGGACAGGGGGTTTGTATGGCTACACCTTC
TRBV9	few	TRBJ2-1	TRBD2	CASNSGGSGTEQFF	TGTGCCAGCAACTCCGGGGGTAGCGGGACTGAGCAGTTCTTC
TRBV4-3	.	TRBJ1-4	TRBD1	CASSQERTGGDEKLFF	TGCGCCAGCAGCCAAGAGCGGACAGGGGGCGATGAAAAACTGTTTTTT